This TCR beta chain was recorded in a study of cytomegalovirus exposure and HLA in healthy donors. Regarding the study as a whole: Later on, an analysis tied about 17,000 TCR beta sequences to HLA alleles at 0.05 false discovery rate. Relative to equally common others, HLA-associated TCR beta chains showed greater clonal expansion in a later analysis.

With regard to this clone: What it binds is unknown.

PCR employed 60 Vbeta and 13 Jbeta primers. Sequencing used immunoSEQ multiplex PCR; TCRdb keeps in-frame clones, though not all of them. The table lists roughly 290,000 clones, roughly 80% of them singletons. This receptor was identified in a girl aged 2 to 10 in good health and CMV-seronegative. The sequenced sample consisted of PBMCs.

The CDR3 here is CASSSTWANTEAFF. Here the CDR3 DNA reads TGTGCCAGCAGCTCCACGTGGGCGAACACTGAAGCTTTCTTT. V and J are TRBV5-4 and TRBJ1-1; D not certain. V was clipped by 3 bases and J by 1 base, with 10 bases between them. This CDR3 contains 14 residues. Germline V gives CDR1 SGHNT, CDR2 YYREEE (reference sequence).